This entry features one T cell receptor beta chain sequence. The target antigen is unknown. The record originates from a study of blood T cells in healthy people across ages. It was with a sample-barcoded 5' primer and a J-beta primer mix that a second PCR of roughly 7 to 11 cycles was run. Each CDR3 protein is one row after TCRdb ran MiXCR on the 5' RACE reads. Of 700,000 or so distinct CDR3 sequences listed, less than 45% are singletons. The germline V gene encodes CDR1 LGHDT and CDR2 YNNKEL (reference sequence). The CDR3 covers 16 residues. V trimming: 4 bases; J trimming: 10 bases; junction bases outside the gene matches: 8. Study-wide points: Unknown CMV status may confound age-related changes in expanded clones.

This TCR came from a man older than 75 in good health. Sequencing input: blood. V is TRBV3-1 and J is TRBJ2-1, with TRBD2 matching 15 bases. The CDR3 bases are TGTGCCAGCAGCCCGGGACTAGCGGGAGGACGTTTGGAGCAGTTCTTC. Protein: CASSPGLAGGRLEQFF.